The 29 T cell receptor beta chains reported below all come from one sample, sequenced in a study of blood T cell repertoires in COVID-19. Repertoires were generated with immunoSEQ multiplex PCR, while TCRdb's copy carries only in-frame clones and drops some. The sample has under 200,000 clones; more than 65% are singletons. Sequencing was performed on peripheral blood. The receptors were gathered from a human donor with acute or convalescent COVID-19. The donor label of this sample is uncertain.

This chain connects TRBV5-1 to TRBJ1-1; tentatively, D is TRBD1 (6 bases). The CDR3 contains 16 residues. Germline assignment: CDR1 SGHRS and CDR2 YFSETQ. Deletions cut 0 bases from V and 5 bases from J, with 17 bases between. The CDR3 coding sequence is TGCGCCAGCAGCTTGGACAGGGTAGACCTTGGGACTGAAGCTTTCTTT. Protein: CASSLDRVDLGTEAFF.

The rearrangement joins TRBV28 to TRBJ1-2; the D gene is possibly TRBD1 (6 bases). The V end was cut by 8 bases, the J end by 5 bases, with 21 bases between. The germline CDR1 and CDR2 sequences are MDHEN and SYDVKM. This CDR3 contains 15 residues. CDR3 region: CASGTLPEGGYGYTF. CDR3 nucleotides: TGTGCCAGCGGGACGCTCCCGGAGGGGGGGTATGGCTACACCTTC.

The V call is TRBV3-1 (or the pseudogene TRBV3-2), the J call TRBJ2-5, with D possibly matching TRBD2 (5 bases). CDR1 LGHDT and CDR2 YNNKEL come from the germline V gene (reference sequence). V dropped 2 bases and J dropped 5 bases, with 12 bases sitting between them. This CDR3 has 14 residues. CDR3 amino acids: CASSQLGGGETQYF. CDR3 DNA: TGTGCCAGCAGCCAACTGGGCGGCGGGGAGACCCAGTACTTC.

The chain employs TRBV19 and TRBJ1-5; D may be TRBD1 (5 bases). From germline, CDR1 is LNHDA and CDR2 SQIVND (reference sequence). This CDR3 is 14 amino acids long. Between the trimmed V and J ends, which lost 9 bases and 1 base, there was a span of 13 bases. CDR3 residues: CASRPAGSNQPQHF. The CDR3 DNA reads TGTGCCAGCCGACCCGCAGGGAGCAATCAGCCCCAGCATTTT.

This clone was counted a single time. The genes are TRBV18 and TRBJ1-5; TRBD1 is a possible D gene (6 bases). Trimming cost V 4 bases and J 8 bases, with 15 bases left between them. The germline V gene encodes CDR1 KGHSH and CDR2 LQKENI. The CDR3 spans 14 residues. The CDR3 spells CASSLGQQSKPQHF. The DNA for the CDR3 is TGTGCCAGCTCACTTGGACAGCAATCAAAGCCCCAGCATTTT.

The chain employs TRBV10-3 and TRBJ1-1, with D possibly TRBD1 on 5 matching bases. The CDR3 loop spans 13 amino acids. Deletions cut 4 bases from V and 7 bases from J, with 13 bases between. Per germline, CDR1 ENHRY and CDR2 SYGVKD. CDR3 coding DNA: TGTGCCATCAGTGGATCGGGGGACTTTGAAGCTTTCTTT. This encodes CAISGSGDFEAFF.

This clone was detected only a few times. This chain links TRBV19 with TRBJ1-6, with TRBD1 matching over 7 bases. The CDR3 is 14 amino acids. Germline assignment: CDR1 LNHDA and CDR2 SQIVND (reference sequence). V shed 6 bases, J shed 13 bases, and the junction held 12 bases outside the gene matches. CDR3 protein: CASRGGDRTTPLHF. The CDR3 DNA follows: TGTGCCAGTAGGGGCGGGGACAGAACTACTCCCCTCCACTTT.

This chain connects TRBV11-1 to TRBJ1-2, with TRBD1 identical over 8 bases. Germline lookup yields CDR1 SGHAT and CDR2 FQDESV (reference sequence). This CDR3 spans 15 amino acids. The V and J ends lost 5 bases and 2 bases, in that order; junction bases with no gene match: 7. CDR3 sequence (DNA): TGTGCCAGCAGCGAACCGAGGACAGGGAACTATGGCTACACCTTC. Its protein is CASSEPRTGNYGYTF.

This chain uses TRBV11-2 with TRBJ2-4; D might be TRBD1 (5 bases). The CDR3 covers 15 residues. Trimming shortened V by 1 base and J by 0 bases, and 7 bases separated the two germline ends. Looked up from germline, CDR1 is SGHAT and CDR2 is FQNNGV. The chain's CDR3 is CASSLGTRAKNIQYF. CDR3 sequence (DNA): TGTGCCAGCAGCTTAGGGACACGAGCCAAAAACATTCAGTACTTC.

This sequence joins TRBV9 and TRBJ1-2; 9 bases map to TRBD1. J lost 7 bases, V lost 0 bases, and 10 bases had no gene match. Germline CDR1 SGDLS, CDR2 YYNGEE. The CDR3 is made up of 16 amino acids. CDR3 bases: TGTGCCAGCAGCGTAGTACTGGGACAGGGTATCCGTGGCTACACCTTC. Translating it yields CASSVVLGQGIRGYTF.

This chain links TRBV30 with TRBJ2-1; 10 nucleotides align to TRBD1. The trim removed 5 bases at V and 6 bases at J, leaving 7 bases unmatched. The CDR3 length is 14 residues. CDR1 is GTSNPN, CDR2 SVGIG, per germline (reference sequence). The CDR3 sequence: CAWGGGQGFNEQFF. CDR3 bases: TGTGCCTGGGGCGGGGGACAGGGGTTCAATGAGCAGTTCTTC.

The CDR3: CASSSQDTRSYEQYF. CDR3 DNA sequence: TGTGCCAGCAGCTCCCAAGACACCCGCTCCTACGAGCAGTACTTC. The chain combines TRBV5-4 with TRBJ2-7; D is unresolved. Between the trimmed V and J ends, which lost 3 bases and 0 bases, there was a span of 13 bases. Germline lookup yields CDR1 SGHNT and CDR2 YYREEE (reference sequence). This CDR3 contains 15 residues.

The genes are TRBV7-2 and TRBJ1-1, with TRBD1 matching 7 bases. There are 15 residues in the CDR3. From germline, CDR1 is SGHTA and CDR2 FQGNSA. The ends lost 4 bases at V and 7 bases at J; junction bases unmatched: 12. CDR3 bases: TGTGCCAGCAGCTCGTCACGAGGGGGCGCGGGTGAAGCTTTCTTT. Encoded protein: CASSSSRGGAGEAFF.

V and J are TRBV7-9 and TRBJ1-4; 9 bases fit TRBD1. Germline V gives CDR1 SEHNR, CDR2 FQNEAQ (reference sequence). The CDR3 runs to 19 residues. With V trimmed by 3 bases and J by 1 base, 12 bases remained unmatched. DNA for the CDR3: TGTGCCAGCAGCTTGAGGGCGGGACAGGGTCAAATAACTAATGAAAAACTGTTTTTT. Translation: CASSLRAGQGQITNEKLFF.

The gene calls are TRBV21-1 and TRBJ1-2; TRBD1 was called by the table and not checked on the DNA. TRBV21-1 is tagged as a pseudogene. The CDR3 is 17 residues long. The CDR3 nucleotides read TGTGCCAGCAGCAAAGCGGGACAGGGAGGTAGTAGGGATGGCTACACCTTC. Translating gives CASSKAGQGGSRDGYTF.

This clone has at least ten counts. The chain links TRBV28 to TRBJ2-3; D might be TRBD2 (5 bases). CDR1 and CDR2 (germline): MDHEN, SYDVKM. With 5 bases removed from V and 1 base from J, the gap between germline ends came to 16 bases. This CDR3 is 16 amino acids long. The CDR3 reads CASSPPAEARTDTQYF. CDR3 DNA sequence: TGTGCCAGCAGTCCGCCAGCGGAAGCCCGCACAGATACGCAGTATTTT.

A few counts support this clone. Other DNA sequences from this sample encode an identical CDR3 as well. V gene TRBV7-2 combines with J gene TRBJ2-1; 11 bases align to TRBD2. V dropped 1 base and J dropped 3; count of bases not matched to a gene: 2. The CDR3 consists of 16 residues. Germline assignment: CDR1 SGHTA and CDR2 FQGNSA. CDR3 sequence reads: CASSLGGTSGYNEQFF. In DNA form, the CDR3 reads TGTGCCAGCAGCTTAGGGGGGACTAGCGGCTACAATGAGCAGTTCTTC.

The chain couples TRBV5-1 to TRBJ1-6; D is perhaps TRBD1 (5 bases). Looked up from germline, CDR1 is SGHRS and CDR2 is YFSETQ. The CDR3 has 14 residues. Deletions cut 0 bases from V and 5 bases from J, with 6 bases between. In DNA form, the CDR3 reads TGCGCCAGCAGCTTGGCAGGGAATAATTCACCCCTCCACTTT. Translation gives CASSLAGNNSPLHF.

The chain links TRBV28 to TRBJ2-7, with D maybe TRBD2 (5 bases). The V and J ends lost 6 bases and 2 bases respectively, with 14 bases between them. This CDR3 region has 14 residues. CDR1 and CDR2 from the germline V gene are MDHEN and SYDVKM. Here the CDR3 reads CASSPPAGPYEQYF. CDR3 nucleotide sequence: TGTGCCAGCAGCCCCCCCGCGGGCCCCTACGAGCAGTACTTC.

The chain recombines TRBV6-5 with TRBJ1-1; TRBD1 agrees at 7 bases. The V and J ends lost 0 bases and 4 bases, in that order; junction bases with no gene match: 5. This CDR3 has 15 amino acids. CDR1 is MNHEY, CDR2 SVGAGI, per germline. CDR3 nucleotide sequence: TGTGCCAGCAGTTACTCCGTGCAGGGGGTCACTGAAGCTTTCTTT. Translated, it gives CASSYSVQGVTEAFF.

The rearrangement joins TRBV7-3 to TRBJ1-6; D gene unclear. The germline V gene encodes CDR1 SGHTA and CDR2 FQGTGA. Trimming shortened V by 0 bases and J by 6 bases, and 9 bases separated the two germline ends. The CDR3 contains 15 residues. The CDR3 reads CASSLTAVANSPLHF. The CDR3 nucleotides read TGTGCCAGCAGCTTAACTGCGGTTGCTAATTCACCCCTCCACTTT. Drawing the rest from reference TRBV7-3 and TRBJ1-6, the complete variable domain is GAGVSQTPSNKVTEKGKYVELRCDPISGHTALYWYRQSLGQGPEFLIYFQGTGAADDSGLPNDRFFAVRPEGSVSTLKIQRTERGDSAVYLCASSLTAVANSPLHFGNGTRLTVT.

The chain employs TRBV19 and TRBJ1-1; D is uncertain. This CDR3 is 13 amino acids long. Trimming stripped 5 bases from V and 0 bases from J, with 7 bases between. CDR1 is LNHDA, CDR2 SQIVND, per germline (reference sequence). DNA for the CDR3: TGTGCCAGTAGTCCTACGGTGAACACTGAAGCTTTCTTT. Its translation: CASSPTVNTEAFF.

This clone was observed a single time. V is TRBV19 and J is TRBJ2-2, with D perhaps TRBD2 (6 bases). V lost 4 bases and J lost 0, with 12 bases in between. This CDR3 has 16 amino acids. Germline V CDR1 and CDR2: LNHDA, SQIVND (reference sequence). In DNA, the CDR3 is TGTGCCAGTAGTACCCCGGGACTGCCGAACACCGGGGAGCTGTTTTTT. It encodes CASSTPGLPNTGELFF.

This chain joins TRBV3-1 (or the pseudogene TRBV3-2) and TRBJ1-6, with TRBD1 as a possible D gene (5 bases). This CDR3 comprises 14 residues. The ends were cut back, 1 base at V and 4 bases at J, with 5 bases in the middle. Per the germline V gene, CDR1 is LGHDT and CDR2 is YNNKEL (reference sequence). DNA for the CDR3: TGTGCCAGCAGCCAAGGACAGTATAATTCACCCCTCCACTTT. Translating it yields CASSQGQYNSPLHF.

This rearrangement joins TRBV6-1 to TRBJ2-3; TRBD2 matches 7 bases. In germline, CDR1 is MNHNS, CDR2 SASEGT. The junction had 10 bases not matched to a gene; V was cut back by 2 bases and J by 5 bases. The CDR3 has 16 amino acids. CDR3 residues: CASSETGGAGKDTQYF. The CDR3 coding sequence is TGTGCCAGCAGTGAAACGGGGGGAGCGGGGAAAGATACGCAGTATTTT.

Only a few counts were recorded for this clone. The chain has TRBV2 and TRBJ1-6; TRBD1 might be the D (5 bases). Germline V lookup: CDR1 SNHLY, CDR2 FYNNEI. The CDR3 consists of 14 residues. Trimming left V 6 bases short and J 0 bases short, with 6 bases between. The CDR3 region is CASRGGSYNSPLHF. The CDR3 DNA follows: TGTGCCAGCAGGGGGGGCTCCTATAATTCACCCCTCCACTTT.

This clone was picked up a small number of times. V gene TRBV6-5 combines with J gene TRBJ1-2; a weak D match, TRBD1 (5 bases). The CDR3 spans 15 residues. CDR1 is MNHEY and CDR2 is SVGAGI in the germline V gene. The V end lost 0 bases, the J end lost 4 bases, and 12 bases lay between the germline ends. Here the CDR3 reads CASSYSRGTSYGYTF. In DNA form, the CDR3 reads TGTGCCAGCAGTTACTCGCGGGGGACGTCCTATGGCTACACCTTC.

V usage is TRBV29-1 and J usage is TRBJ2-5; 10 bases map to TRBD1. CDR1 and CDR2 from the germline V gene are SQVTM and ANQGSEA. CDR3 length: 13 residues. The V and J ends lost 6 bases and 7 bases, in that order; junction bases with no gene match: 8. CDR3 DNA: TGCAGCGTGCGGACAGGGGGACGGGCGACCCAGTACTTC. Its protein product is CSVRTGGRATQYF. The variable domain in full, with the rest retrieved from reference TRBV29-1 and TRBJ2-5, is SAVISQKPSRDICQRGTSLTIQCQVDSQVTMMFWYRQQPGQSLTLIATANQGSEATYESGFVIDKFPISRPNLTFSTLTVSNMSPEDSSIYLCSVRTGGRATQYFGPGTRLLVL.

The gene calls are TRBV2 and TRBJ2-2, with TRBD1 matching over 8 bases. Germline loops: CDR1 SNHLY, CDR2 FYNNEI. CDR3 length: 14 residues. The V and J ends lost 6 bases and 0 bases, in that order; junction bases with no gene match: 0. This CDR3 is CASRDRANTGELFF. The CDR3 coding sequence is TGTGCCAGCAGGGACAGGGCGAACACCGGGGAGCTGTTTTTT.